A single sample is the source of the 27 T cell receptor beta chains below, sequenced in a study of blood T cells in healthy people across ages. A sample-barcoded 5' primer and a J-beta primer mix were used in a second PCR of about 7 to 11 cycles. TCRdb reprocessed the 5' RACE reads via MiXCR and lists one record per CDR3 protein. The repertoire includes around 520,000 distinct CDR3 sequences, approximately 26% of them detected once, and under 4.5% sits in the top ten. This sample was shared with a second study, whose subject was T cells of mothers and their children.

The material sequenced was blood. These receptors came from a boy aged 2 to 10 in good health.

This clonotype was seen a few times. The chain joins TRBV5-4 to TRBJ1-5; 7 bases match TRBD1. The CDR3 has 14 amino acids. The germline V gene encodes CDR1 SGHNT and CDR2 YYREEE (reference sequence). The V gene end was trimmed by 4 bases and the J gene end by 4 bases; junction bases not matched to a gene: 5. In DNA form, the CDR3 reads TGTGCCAGCAGCACGACAGGGTCAAATCAGCCCCAGCATTTT. Its translation is CASSTTGSNQPQHF.

This chain links TRBV5-5 with TRBJ2-3; D ambiguous. The CDR3 totals 12 residues. The germline gives CDR1 SGHKS, CDR2 YYEKEE (reference sequence). V lost 4 bases and J lost 3, with 6 bases in between. CDR3 residues: CASSDPTDTQYF. CDR3 nucleotide sequence: TGTGCCAGCAGCGATCCGACAGATACGCAGTATTTT.

This chain links TRBV3-1 with TRBJ2-5; 11 nucleotides align to TRBD2. V lost 6 bases and J lost 1; bases outside the gene matches: 4. The germline gives CDR1 LGHDT, CDR2 YNNKEL (reference sequence). This CDR3 has 15 residues. CDR3 sequence: CASRPSGGRQETQYF. Here the CDR3 DNA reads TGTGCCAGCAGGCCTAGCGGGGGGCGCCAAGAGACCCAGTACTTC.

This chain connects TRBV7-2 to TRBJ2-1; 8 nucleotides line up with TRBD2. Per germline, CDR1 SGHTA and CDR2 FQGNSA. The V gene end was trimmed by 4 bases and the J gene end by 4 bases; junction bases not matched to a gene: 3. This CDR3 region has 14 residues. In DNA, the CDR3 is TGTGCCAGCAGCTCCGGGACTAGGTACAATGAGCAGTTCTTC. This codes for CASSSGTRYNEQFF.

Only a few counts were recorded for this clonotype. V is TRBV10-3 and J is TRBJ1-4, with D unclear. CDR1 is ENHRY and CDR2 is SYGVKD in the germline V gene. The CDR3 totals 13 residues. V was pared by 0 bases and J by 8 bases, with 7 bases between. DNA of the CDR3: TGTGCCATCAGTGAGTCCGGGAGGGAAAAACTGTTTTTT. Protein: CAISESGREKLFF.

This clonotype was observed a few times. The chain combines TRBV7-3 with TRBJ2-5; D uncertain. Per the germline V gene, CDR1 is SGHTA and CDR2 is FQGTGA. Between the trimmed V and J ends, which lost 1 base and 5 bases, there was a span of 14 bases. The CDR3 covers 15 residues. The CDR3: CASSLKGLVGETQYF. The CDR3 region has the DNA TGTGCCAGCAGCTTAAAAGGTCTAGTTGGGGAGACCCAGTACTTC.

The sample holds a few counts of this clonotype. This rearrangement joins TRBV27 to TRBJ2-4, with D perhaps matching TRBD2 (6 bases). With 5 bases removed from V and 1 base from J, the gap between germline ends came to 15 bases. In germline, CDR1 is MNHEY, CDR2 SMNVEV (reference sequence). The CDR3 consists of 16 residues. The DNA of the CDR3 is TGTGCCAGCAGTCCGATTCGGGGGAAGGCCAAAAACATTCAGTACTTC. Translating gives CASSPIRGKAKNIQYF.

The chain carries TRBV27 and TRBJ2-7; D not resolved. Germline CDR1 reads MNHEY; CDR2 reads SMNVEV (reference sequence). V was clipped by 6 bases and J by 6 bases, with 15 bases between them. The CDR3 runs 13 residues. This CDR3 reads CASSRPPPSEQYF. The CDR3 region has the DNA TGTGCCAGCAGCCGACCTCCCCCTAGCGAGCAGTACTTC.

This clonotype was detected once. The chain couples TRBV12-3 or TRBV12-4 to TRBJ1-1; D unclear. The germline V and J ends were trimmed by 6 bases and 4 bases, with 18 bases remaining between them. This CDR3 contains 15 residues. This CDR3 is CASRPGLLEGTEAFF. In DNA form, the CDR3 reads TGTGCCAGCAGACCTGGACTGTTAGAGGGCACTGAAGCTTTCTTT.

The chain couples TRBV11-2 to TRBJ2-2; no definite D call. Per germline, CDR1 SGHAT and CDR2 FQNNGV. The CDR3 loop spans 18 amino acids. Deletions cut 4 bases from V and 7 bases from J, with 25 bases between. CDR3 sequence reads: CASSWYSFGDEHLGELFF. In nucleotides, the CDR3 is TGTGCCAGCAGCTGGTATTCTTTTGGTGATGAACATCTCGGGGAGCTGTTTTTT. Looking up the rest from reference TRBV11-2 and TRBJ2-2 gives the full variable domain: EAGVAQSPRYKIIEKRQSVAFWCNPISGHATLYWYQQILGQGPKLLIQFQNNGVVDDSQLPKDRFSAERLKGVDSTLKIQPAKLEDSAVYLCASSWYSFGDEHLGELFFGEGSRLTVL.

The chain has TRBV2 and TRBJ2-5; D uncertain. The ends were cut back, 6 bases at V and 5 bases at J, with 13 bases in the middle. The CDR3 has 13 amino acids. Germline V gives CDR1 SNHLY, CDR2 FYNNEI. The CDR3 nucleotides are TGTGCCAGCAGGGTGGTGGACGAGGAGACCCAGTACTTC. It codes for CASRVVDEETQYF.

This clonotype was picked up a small number of times. The chain couples TRBV20-1 to TRBJ2-7; 12 bases match TRBD2. The CDR3 is 20 residues long. Losses at the gene ends were 3 bases for V and 4 bases for J; bases not matched to a gene: 22. Per germline, CDR1 DFQATT and CDR2 SNEGSKA (reference sequence). CDR3 nucleotides: TGCAGTGCTAGTGAGTCGTCTACGACAACTAGCGGGAGGAATAGATACGAGCAGTACTTC. As protein: CSASESSTTTSGRNRYEQYF.

This clonotype was counted a few times. The J gene is TRBJ2-2, the V gene TRBV6-1; TRBD2 is a possible D gene (6 bases). Germline V gene sequence: CDR1 MNHNS, CDR2 SASEGT. The V end lost 5 bases, the J end lost 0 bases, and 19 bases lay between the germline ends. The CDR3 sequence is 18 residues long. CDR3 protein: CASSTHSWGGANTGELFF. In DNA form, the CDR3 reads TGTGCCAGCAGTACCCATTCATGGGGAGGAGCGAACACCGGGGAGCTGTTTTTT.

V gene TRBV7-2 combines with J gene TRBJ1-2; TRBD1 matches 7 bases. With V trimmed by 5 bases and J by 8 bases, 11 bases remained unmatched. Germline loops: CDR1 SGHTA, CDR2 FQGNSA. There are 14 residues in the CDR3. The CDR3 sequence is CASSPGPGQRGYTF. CDR3 bases: TGTGCCAGCAGCCCAGGCCCGGGACAGAGAGGCTACACCTTC.

The rearrangement links TRBV7-9 to TRBJ2-3; the D call may be TRBD1 or TRBD2 (5 bases each). Between the trimmed V and J ends, which lost 3 bases and 5 bases, there was a span of 15 bases. The CDR3 contains 15 residues. The germline CDR1 and CDR2 sequences are SEHNR and FQNEAQ (reference sequence). DNA of the CDR3: TGTGCCAGCAGCTTGAGGGGTCTACGAGGAGATACGCAGTATTTT. It encodes CASSLRGLRGDTQYF.

In regard to this clonotype: Germline is not matched at one junction end, which may reflect a read error. The rearrangement uses TRBV6-5 and TRBJ2-5; 8 bases are a match to TRBD2. Germline values: CDR1 MNHEY, CDR2 SVGAGI. CDR3 length: 15 residues. The CDR3: CAGSSGLAPTWTQYF. Here the CDR3 DNA reads TGTGCCGGCAGTTCCGGACTAGCTCCCACATGGACCCAGTACTTC.

This rearrangement joins TRBV6-6 to TRBJ1-1; TRBD1 is a possible D gene (6 bases). This CDR3 region has 15 residues. Germline CDR1 MNHNY, CDR2 SVGAGI (reference sequence). V was clipped by 8 bases and J by 4 bases, with 20 bases between them. The CDR3 loop reads CASGWAGGAGTEAFF. CDR3 bases: TGTGCCAGCGGATGGGCCGGGGGGGCAGGCACTGAAGCTTTCTTT.

This chain connects TRBV10-3 to TRBJ1-2, with unresolved D. With 7 bases removed from V and 5 bases from J, the gap between germline ends came to 14 bases. Germline V CDR1 and CDR2: ENHRY, SYGVKD. The CDR3 is 13 amino acids. As DNA, the CDR3 is TGTGCCATCACCCTAACGGCCGGGTATGGCTACACCTTC. Its protein product is CAITLTAGYGYTF.

This clonotype was observed a few times. This chain joins TRBV20-1 and TRBJ1-1; 7 bases fit TRBD1. Germline loops: CDR1 DFQATT, CDR2 SNEGSKA (reference sequence). This CDR3 contains 14 residues. With 3 bases clipped from V and 0 bases from J, the junction kept 4 bases outside the gene matches. CDR3 sequence: CSASGTDLNTEAFF. DNA for the CDR3: TGCAGTGCTAGCGGGACAGACTTGAACACTGAAGCTTTCTTT.

This clonotype was seen only a few times. The chain combines TRBV5-1 with TRBJ2-5, with TRBD2 as a possible D gene (6 bases). The germline V and J ends were trimmed by 7 bases and 0 bases, with 13 bases remaining between them. Germline V gene data show CDR1 as SGHRS and CDR2 as YFSETQ. The CDR3 consists of 14 residues. CDR3 in amino acids: CASGDPSDQETQYF. CDR3 in DNA: TGCGCCAGCGGCGACCCTAGCGACCAAGAGACCCAGTACTTC.

The chain joins TRBV6-6 to TRBJ1-5, with TRBD1 identical over 7 bases. The length of the CDR3 is 15 residues. V dropped 10 bases and J dropped 0; count of bases not matched to a gene: 9. Germline V lookup: CDR1 MNHNY, CDR2 SVGAGI (reference sequence). As DNA, the CDR3 is TGTGCCAACAATCCAACAGGGGTTAGCAATCAGCCCCAGCATTTT. Translation: CANNPTGVSNQPQHF.

The sample holds a few counts of this clonotype. V usage is TRBV20-1 and J usage is TRBJ2-7; 9 nucleotides line up with TRBD1. CDR3 length: 14 amino acids. The junction had 12 bases not matched to a gene; V was cut back by 7 bases and J by 5 bases. The germline V gene has CDR1 DFQATT and CDR2 SNEGSKA (reference sequence). Here the CDR3 reads CSGLKGQGIDEQYF. The CDR3 nucleotides are TGCAGTGGGCTCAAGGGACAGGGTATTGACGAGCAGTACTTC.

This sequence joins TRBV27 and TRBJ1-6, with a tentative D call TRBD1 (6 bases). Germline values: CDR1 MNHEY, CDR2 SMNVEV (reference sequence). The CDR3 is 15 amino acids. Trimming left V 2 bases short and J 8 bases short, with 13 bases between. CDR3: CASSLLSSGDSPLHF. CDR3 DNA sequence: TGTGCCAGCAGTTTACTCTCCTCAGGGGATTCACCCCTCCACTTT.

The chain employs TRBV12-3 or TRBV12-4 and TRBJ1-1; TRBD1 is a possible D gene (6 bases). The length of the CDR3 is 15 residues. V dropped 6 bases and J dropped 4 bases, with 18 bases sitting between them. CDR3 sequence reads: CASRPPQGLATEAFF. In DNA, the CDR3 is TGTGCCAGCAGGCCCCCACAGGGTTTGGCCACTGAAGCTTTCTTT.

The rearrangement uses TRBV9 and TRBJ2-7, with TRBD2 matching 9 bases. This CDR3 contains 15 residues. The ends lost 4 bases at V and 4 bases at J; junction bases unmatched: 9. The germline CDR1 and CDR2 sequences are SGDLS and YYNGEE. The CDR3 sequence is CASSSRSGSWYEQYF. As DNA, the CDR3 is TGTGCCAGCAGCTCACGTAGCGGGAGCTGGTACGAGCAGTACTTC.

V gene TRBV12-3 or TRBV12-4 combines with J gene TRBJ2-7, with TRBD1 as a possible D gene (5 bases). The CDR3 contains 12 residues. Trimming removed 8 bases from V and 6 bases from J, with 14 bases in between. CDR3 loop: CASARVLSEQYF. In DNA, the CDR3 is TGTGCCAGCGCCAGGGTTTTAAGCGAGCAGTACTTC.

In this sample, this clonotype turned up a few times. The chain employs TRBV7-9 and TRBJ2-7; D possibly uses TRBD1 or TRBD2 (5 bases each). The CDR3 has 14 amino acids. The V gene lost 3 bases and the J gene lost 4 bases, with 13 bases spanning the gap. Germline CDR1 SEHNR, CDR2 FQNEAQ (reference sequence). In DNA form, the CDR3 reads TGTGCCAGCAGCTTGGGGGAAGGGCCTTACGAGCAGTACTTC. The encoded protein is CASSLGEGPYEQYF.